The rows below give T cell receptor beta chains drawn from one sample of a study of blood T cell repertoires in COVID-19. Generated by immunoSEQ multiplex PCR, the TCRdb table keeps only in-frame clones and is missing some. The sample shows a few hundred thousand clones, about four fifths of them seen only once. Sequencing was performed on peripheral blood. These receptors all stem from a woman in her thirties or forties who had recovered from COVID-19. Each CDR3 is given with its conserved first and last residue. The D gene is left open where the match is weak. Expanded clones get a size class; other rows say once, few or many, or leave the size out.

j_call | v_call | clone_size | d_call | cdr3_aa | cdr3_nt
TRBJ2-2 | TRBV7-9 | - | TRBD1 | CASSTGTGYTGELFF | TGTGCCAGCAGTACGGGGACAGGGTACACCGGGGAGCTGTTTTTT
TRBJ1-5 | TRBV2 | - | - | CASSGGDSSYSNQPQHF | TGTGCCAGCAGTGGCGGGGACTCTAGTTATAGCAATCAGCCCCAGCATTTT
TRBJ2-7 | TRBV15 | - | - | CATSGLRAGLVLQYF | TGTGCCACCAGCGGCCTTCGAGCGGGTTTAGTCTTGCAGTACTTC
TRBJ1-5 | TRBV2 | once | - | CASSDTADFNQPQHF | TGTGCCAGCAGTGATACGGCGGACTTCAATCAGCCCCAGCATTTT
TRBJ2-7 | TRBV28 | once | - | CASETGLPYEQYF | TGTGCCAGCGAAACAGGGCTCCCCTACGAGCAGTACTTC
TRBJ2-5 | TRBV6-6 | - | TRBD2 | CASRTLLAGVQTQYF | TGTGCCAGCAGAACACTACTAGCGGGGGTCCAGACCCAGTACTTC
TRBJ1-6 | TRBV2 | few | TRBD1 | CASSVEGTGGFGSPLHF | TGTGCCAGCAGCGTTGAAGGGACAGGGGGATTTGGTTCACCCCTCCACTTT
TRBJ1-1 | TRBV10-3 | once | - | CAIRTPNTEAFF | TGTGCCATCAGGACACCCAACACTGAAGCTTTCTTT
TRBJ1-2 | TRBV7-9 | - | - | CASSQRPYGYTF | TGTGCCAGCAGCCAGCGGCCCTATGGCTACACCTTC
TRBJ2-5 | TRBV11-3 | - | - | CASSRRGLVQETQYF | TGTGCCAGCAGCCGCCGGGGTCTGGTACAAGAGACCCAGTACTTC
TRBJ2-5 | TRBV18 | - | TRBD2 | CASSPPFGGDRQETQYF | TGTGCCAGCTCACCACCTTTCGGGGGGGACCGCCAAGAGACCCAGTACTTC
TRBJ2-2 | TRBV12-3/TRBV12-4 | - | - | CASRASGELFF | TGTGCCAGCAGAGCGAGCGGGGAGCTGTTTTTT
TRBJ1-5 | TRBV24-1 | - | - | CATSDLHSNQPQHF | TGTGCCACCAGTGATTTACATAGCAATCAGCCCCAGCATTTT
TRBJ2-5 | TRBV7-3 | - | TRBD2 | CASSSGLAGETQYF | TGTGCCAGCAGCTCGGGACTAGCGGGGGAGACCCAGTACTTC
TRBJ1-2 | TRBV11-2 | few | - | CASSFRGGYTF | TGTGCCAGCAGCTTTCGAGGAGGCTACACCTTC
TRBJ1-4 | TRBV6-5 | - | - | CASSREPDVQKLFF | TGTGCCAGCAGTAGGGAGCCGGATGTGCAAAAACTGTTTTTT
TRBJ2-2 | TRBV7-9 | - | - | CASSLGGSANTGELFF | TGTGCCAGCAGCTTAGGCGGCAGCGCGAACACCGGGGAGCTGTTTTTT
TRBJ2-7 | TRBV5-1 | - | TRBD1 | CASSLGDRVLNEQYF | TGCGCCAGCAGCTTGGGGGACAGGGTTCTCAACGAGCAGTACTTC
TRBJ1-1 | TRBV20-1 | - | - | CSASPAGRFTEAFF | TGCAGTGCTAGTCCCGCAGGGAGGTTCACTGAAGCTTTCTTT
TRBJ1-2 | TRBV3-1/TRBV3-2 | - | - | CASSSRTKIGYGYTF | TGTGCCAGCAGCTCCCGAACAAAAATCGGGTATGGCTACACCTTC
TRBJ2-7 | TRBV7-9 | - | - | CASSSFQGPTYEQYF | TGTGCCAGCAGCTCTTTCCAGGGGCCAACCTACGAGCAGTACTTC
TRBJ2-7 | TRBV28 | - | TRBD2 | CASSTYSGALYEQYF | TGTGCCAGCAGCACATATAGCGGGGCCCTCTACGAGCAGTACTTC
TRBJ2-2 | TRBV29-1 | - | - | CSALGRRELFF | TGCAGCGCCCTGGGGCGTAGGGAGCTGTTTTTT
TRBJ2-7 | TRBV28 | - | - | CASSLSSYEQYF | TGTGCCAGCAGCCTCTCCTCCTACGAGCAGTACTTC
TRBJ1-1 | TRBV7-8 | few | TRBD1 | CASSSQGGRTEAFF | TGTGCCAGCAGCTCCCAGGGGGGACGGACTGAAGCTTTCTTT
TRBJ1-5 | TRBV30 | - | TRBD1 | CAWSLDRGNQPQHF | TGTGCCTGGAGTTTGGACAGGGGTAATCAGCCCCAGCATTTT
TRBJ1-5 | TRBV5-1 | - | - | CASSEGLDNQPQHF | TGCGCCAGCAGCGAGGGACTTGACAATCAGCCCCAGCATTTT
TRBJ1-1 | TRBV3-1/TRBV3-2 | - | - | CASSLGVSQDTEAFF | TGTGCCAGCAGCCTGGGAGTCTCCCAGGACACTGAAGCTTTCTTT
TRBJ1-1 | TRBV6-5 | - | - | CASRAKQGTTEAFF | TGTGCCAGCAGGGCTAAACAGGGTACCACTGAAGCTTTCTTT
TRBJ1-3 | TRBV30 | - | TRBD1 | CAWSPGRTGVDTIYF | TGTGCCTGGAGTCCCGGTCGGACAGGGGTAGACACCATATATTTT
TRBJ2-7 | TRBV30 | - | - | CAWTGAGDEQYF | TGTGCCTGGACAGGGGCAGGCGACGAGCAGTACTTC
TRBJ1-1 | TRBV6-5 | - | - | CASSRDTEAFF | TGTGCCAGCAGCCGGGACACTGAAGCTTTCTTT
TRBJ2-7 | TRBV6-5 | - | - | CASSYLGAYEQYF | TGTGCCAGCAGTTACTTGGGGGCTTACGAGCAGTACTTC
TRBJ1-3 | TRBV19 | - | - | CATSIRWGRTASGNTIYF | TGTGCCACCAGTATCCGATGGGGGCGGACCGCCTCTGGAAACACCATATATTTT
TRBJ2-3 | TRBV5-4 | - | - | CASSTRTAGDTQYF | TGTGCCAGCAGCACCAGGACAGCTGGGGATACGCAGTATTTT
TRBJ1-1 | TRBV18 | once | - | CASSPGQLPTEAFF | TGTGCCAGCTCACCAGGACAGTTACCCACTGAAGCTTTCTTT
TRBJ1-2 | TRBV5-5 | - | - | CASSPLGGVSYGYTF | TGTGCCAGCAGCCCCCTGGGGGGGGTTAGCTATGGCTACACCTTC
TRBJ1-6 | TRBV2 | once | - | CASRGEGGNSPLHF | TGTGCCAGCAGGGGGGAGGGAGGCAATTCACCCCTCCACTTT
TRBJ1-1 | TRBV11-3 | - | - | CASSPTANTEAFF | TGTGCCAGCAGCCCCACAGCGAACACTGAAGCTTTCTTT
TRBJ1-2 | TRBV4-2 | - | - | CASSQDRSGLYGYTF | TGTGCCAGCAGCCAAGATCGTTCGGGTCTCTATGGCTACACCTTC
TRBJ1-1 | TRBV11-2 | - | - | CASSLSGVDAFF | TGTGCCAGCAGCTTGTCAGGGGTTGACGCTTTCTTT
TRBJ2-5 | TRBV11-2 | once | - | CASSYTQRETQYF | TGTGCCAGCAGCTATACCCAGCGGGAGACCCAGTACTTC
TRBJ2-6 | TRBV19 | - | - | CASSIGQGGSGANVLTF | TGTGCCAGTAGTATCGGTCAGGGGGGATCCGGGGCCAACGTCCTGACTTTC
TRBJ1-5 | TRBV2 | - | - | CASSEVGGHQPQHF | TGTGCCAGCAGTGAAGTGGGGGGACATCAGCCCCAGCATTTT
TRBJ1-1 | TRBV5-4 | - | - | CASSLDRMNTEAFF | TGTGCCAGCAGCTTGGACAGAATGAACACTGAAGCTTTCTTT
TRBJ2-2 | TRBV7-3 | few | - | CASSLDGGAAARELFF | TGTGCCAGCAGCTTAGATGGGGGGGCCGCCGCACGGGAGCTGTTTTTT
TRBJ2-7 | TRBV28 | - | - | CASTSYGLISYEQYF | TGTGCCAGCACAAGTTACGGTCTAATCTCCTACGAGCAGTACTTC
TRBJ1-2 | TRBV24-1 | once | - | CATSDPGGAPGYTF | TGTGCCACCAGTGATCCGGGGGGGGCGCCTGGCTACACCTTC
TRBJ2-7 | TRBV2 | few | - | CASTSGITYEQYF | TGTGCCAGCACTTCAGGGATTACCTACGAGCAGTACTTC
TRBJ1-2 | TRBV14 | once | TRBD1 | CASSQGTGYNYGYTF | TGTGCCAGCAGCCAAGGGACAGGGTATAACTATGGCTACACCTTC
TRBJ1-2 | TRBV28 | - | TRBD1 | CASSPAAQGAGGYTF | TGTGCCAGCAGTCCCGCTGCCCAGGGGGCGGGTGGCTACACCTTC
TRBJ1-4 | TRBV5-6 | - | - | CASSGGGVGEKLFF | TGTGCCAGCAGCGGCGGAGGGGTAGGAGAAAAACTGTTTTTT
TRBJ2-2 | TRBV11-2 | - | - | CASSLWRGDTGELFF | TGTGCCAGCAGCTTATGGCGGGGTGACACCGGGGAGCTGTTTTTT
TRBJ2-2 | TRBV7-6 | - | - | CASSLGLRGTGELFF | TGTGCCAGCAGCTTAGGTTTGCGGGGCACCGGGGAGCTGTTTTTT
TRBJ1-2 | TRBV24-1 | - | TRBD1 | CATSDFDRGYGYTF | TGTGCCACCAGTGATTTTGACAGGGGCTATGGCTACACCTTC